This T cell receptor (beta chain) appears in the sequencing data of a study of identical twins. From the 5' RACE reads, TCRdb called clonotypes with MiXCR, one entry per CDR3 protein. The sample contains under 1 million distinct CDR3 sequences, around an eighth of which appear only once. The junction had 18 bases not matched to a gene; V was cut back by 3 bases and J by 4 bases. Germline values: CDR1 SGHAT, CDR2 FQDESV (reference sequence). The CDR3 length is 21 residues. In its sample, this clonotype was seen many times. This sample was shared with a second study, whose subject was yellow fever vaccine responses in identical twins.

The rearrangement joins TRBV11-1 to TRBJ2-1; 13 positions match TRBD2. The sample consisted of PBMCs. This clonotype was sampled from a woman between 18 and 29 years old in good health. The CDR3 DNA reads as TGTGCCAGCAGCTTGTTCAGGACTAGCGGGAGCGTTCCAGACCCTTACAATGAGCAGTTCTTC. Protein product: CASSLFRTSGSVPDPYNEQFF.